The source of this TCR beta chain is a study of T cell responses to AZD1222 COVID-19 vaccine. Study-wide points: AZD1222 recipients seropositive at baseline numbered only five to seven. The donors showed a predominance of white British ancestry and of females, with possible underestimation of clonal diversity. Close to half of all spike-specific TCRs reportedly target regions of the variants that are unmutated.

Notes on this clone: What it recognizes is unknown.

Germline CDR1 and CDR2: SGHVS and FQNEAQ. The germline V and J ends were trimmed by 2 bases and 3 bases, with 5 bases remaining between them. The length of the CDR3 is 12 residues. Profiled with immunoSEQ multiplex PCR; TCRdb holds only in-frame clones, not every one. The data contain roughly 110,000 clones, 87% of them singletons. Second doses that came at about 4 or about 12 weeks were put together. The chain employs TRBV7-8 and TRBJ2-7, with unresolved D. This TCR came from an adult who received the AZD1222 COVID-19 vaccine. This specimen consisted of peripheral blood, obtained 28 days after the second AZD1222 dose. CDR3: CASSLRVYEQYF. The DNA of the CDR3 is TGTGCCAGCAGCTTAAGAGTCTACGAGCAGTACTTC. The whole variable domain, remainder taken from reference TRBV7-8 and TRBJ2-7, is GAGVSQSPRYKVAKRGQDVALRCDPISGHVSLFWYQQALGQGPEFLTYFQNEAQLDKSGLPSDRFFAERPEGSVSTLKIQRTQQEDSAVYLCASSLRVYEQYFGPGTRLTVT.